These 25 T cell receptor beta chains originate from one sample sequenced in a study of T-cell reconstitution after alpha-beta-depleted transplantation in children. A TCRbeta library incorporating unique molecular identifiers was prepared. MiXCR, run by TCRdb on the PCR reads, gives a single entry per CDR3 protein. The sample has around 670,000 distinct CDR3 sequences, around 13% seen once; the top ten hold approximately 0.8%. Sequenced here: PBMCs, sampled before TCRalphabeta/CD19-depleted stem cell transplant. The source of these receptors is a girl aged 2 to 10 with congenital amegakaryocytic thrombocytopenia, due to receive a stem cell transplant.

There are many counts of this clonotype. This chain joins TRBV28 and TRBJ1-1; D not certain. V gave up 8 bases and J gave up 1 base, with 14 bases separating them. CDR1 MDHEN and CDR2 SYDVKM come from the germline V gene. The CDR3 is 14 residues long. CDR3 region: CASVLSGGNTEAFF. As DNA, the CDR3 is TGTGCCAGCGTACTATCAGGAGGGAACACTGAAGCTTTCTTT.

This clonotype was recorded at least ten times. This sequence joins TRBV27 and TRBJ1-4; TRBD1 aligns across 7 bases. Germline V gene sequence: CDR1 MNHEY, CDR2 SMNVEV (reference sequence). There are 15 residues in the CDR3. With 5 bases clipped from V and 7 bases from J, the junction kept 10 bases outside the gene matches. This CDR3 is CASSRLDRVGEKLFF. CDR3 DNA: TGTGCCAGCAGTCGGCTCGACAGGGTTGGTGAAAAACTGTTTTTT.

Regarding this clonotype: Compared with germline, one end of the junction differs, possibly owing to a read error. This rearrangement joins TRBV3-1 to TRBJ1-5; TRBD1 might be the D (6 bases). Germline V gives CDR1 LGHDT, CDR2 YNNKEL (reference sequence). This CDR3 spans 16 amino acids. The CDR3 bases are TGTGCCACCAGCCAAGACAAACAGGGAATCGATCAGCCCCAGCATTTT. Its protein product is CATSQDKQGIDQPQHF.

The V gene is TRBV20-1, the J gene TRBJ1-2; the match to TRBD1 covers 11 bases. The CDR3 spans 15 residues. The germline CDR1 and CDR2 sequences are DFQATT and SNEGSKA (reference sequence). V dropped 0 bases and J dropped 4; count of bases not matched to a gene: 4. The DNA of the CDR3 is TGCAGTGCTAGAGACCCTGGACAGGGGGCCTATGGCTACACCTTC. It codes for CSARDPGQGAYGYTF.

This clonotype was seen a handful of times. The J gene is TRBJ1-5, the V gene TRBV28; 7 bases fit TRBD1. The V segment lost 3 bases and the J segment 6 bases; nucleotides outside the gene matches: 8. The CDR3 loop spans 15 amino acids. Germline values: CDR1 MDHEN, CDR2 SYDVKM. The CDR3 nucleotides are TGTGCCAGCAGTTTGACCGACAGGGTTGGTCAGCCCCAGCATTTT. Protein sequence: CASSLTDRVGQPQHF. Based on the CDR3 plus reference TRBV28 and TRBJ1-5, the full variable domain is DVKVTQSSRYLVKRTGEKVFLECVQDMDHENMFWYRQDPGLGLRLIYFSYDVKMKEKGDIPEGYSVSREKKERFSLILESASTNQTSMYLCASSLTDRVGQPQHFGDGTRLSIL.

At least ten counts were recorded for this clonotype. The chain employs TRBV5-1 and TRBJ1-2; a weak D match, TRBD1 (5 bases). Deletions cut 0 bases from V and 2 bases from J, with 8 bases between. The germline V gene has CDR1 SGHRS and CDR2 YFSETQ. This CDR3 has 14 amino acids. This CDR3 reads CASSLETENYGYTF. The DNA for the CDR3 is TGCGCCAGCAGCTTGGAGACAGAAAACTATGGCTACACCTTC.

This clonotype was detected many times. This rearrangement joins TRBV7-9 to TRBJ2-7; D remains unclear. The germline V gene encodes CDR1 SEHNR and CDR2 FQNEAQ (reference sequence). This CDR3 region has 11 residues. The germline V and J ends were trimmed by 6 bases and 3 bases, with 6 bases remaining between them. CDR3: CASSFDYEQYF. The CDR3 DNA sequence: TGTGCCAGCAGTTTTGACTACGAGCAGTACTTC.

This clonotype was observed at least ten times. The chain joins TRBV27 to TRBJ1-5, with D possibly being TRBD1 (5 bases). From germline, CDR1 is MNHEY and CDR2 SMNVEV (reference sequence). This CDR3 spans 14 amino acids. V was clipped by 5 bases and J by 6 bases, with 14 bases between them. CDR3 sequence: CASSLSGGFQPQHF. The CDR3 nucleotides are TGTGCCAGCAGTCTAAGCGGGGGATTTCAGCCCCAGCATTTT.

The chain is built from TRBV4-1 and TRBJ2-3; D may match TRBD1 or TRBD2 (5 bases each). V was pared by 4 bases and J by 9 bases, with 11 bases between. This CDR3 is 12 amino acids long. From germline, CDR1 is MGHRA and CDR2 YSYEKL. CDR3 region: CASSPWGRTQYF. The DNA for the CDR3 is TGCGCCAGCAGCCCATGGGGGAGAACGCAGTATTTT.

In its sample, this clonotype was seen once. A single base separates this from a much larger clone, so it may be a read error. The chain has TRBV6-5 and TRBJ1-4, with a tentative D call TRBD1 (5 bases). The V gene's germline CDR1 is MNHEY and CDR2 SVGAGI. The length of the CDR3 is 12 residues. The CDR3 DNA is TGTGCCAGCAGTTGGGACGGAGCTTTACTGTCTTTT. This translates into CASSWDGALLSF.

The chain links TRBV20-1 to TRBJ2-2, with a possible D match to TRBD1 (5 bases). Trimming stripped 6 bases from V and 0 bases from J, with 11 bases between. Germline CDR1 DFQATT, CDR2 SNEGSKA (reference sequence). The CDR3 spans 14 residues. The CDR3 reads CSAPGQANTGELFF. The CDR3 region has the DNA TGCAGTGCCCCAGGACAAGCGAACACCGGGGAGCTGTTTTTT.

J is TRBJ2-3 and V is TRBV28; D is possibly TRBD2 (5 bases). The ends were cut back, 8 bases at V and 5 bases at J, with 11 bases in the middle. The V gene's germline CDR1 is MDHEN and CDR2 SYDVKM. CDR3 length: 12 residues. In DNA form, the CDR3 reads TGTGCCAGCCACACGGGGAGAGATACGCAGTATTTT. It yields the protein CASHTGRDTQYF.

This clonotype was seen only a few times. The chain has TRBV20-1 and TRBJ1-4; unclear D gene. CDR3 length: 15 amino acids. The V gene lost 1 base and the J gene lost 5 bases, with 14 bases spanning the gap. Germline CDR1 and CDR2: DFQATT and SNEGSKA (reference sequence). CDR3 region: CSARVYQADNEKLFF. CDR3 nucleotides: TGCAGTGCTAGAGTGTATCAGGCCGACAATGAAAAACTGTTTTTT.

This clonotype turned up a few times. As DNA, the CDR3 is TGTGCCAGCAGTTTAGTGGGAACGGGGGCCAACGTCCTGACTTTC. This gives the protein CASSLVGTGANVLTF. V usage is TRBV27 and J usage is TRBJ2-6; unclear D gene. The CDR3 is 15 amino acids. Germline CDR1 is MNHEY and CDR2 is SMNVEV (reference sequence). Between the trimmed V and J ends, which lost 2 bases and 4 bases, there was a span of 9 bases.

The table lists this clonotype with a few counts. The CDR3 DNA follows: TGTGCCAGCAGTTTGGGCCGACTCCACTACGAGCAGTACTTC. Amino acid sequence: CASSLGRLHYEQYF. This chain joins TRBV12-3 or TRBV12-4 and TRBJ2-7; no firm D call. V lost 3 bases to trimming and J lost 3 bases, with 12 bases between them. CDR3 length: 14 residues.

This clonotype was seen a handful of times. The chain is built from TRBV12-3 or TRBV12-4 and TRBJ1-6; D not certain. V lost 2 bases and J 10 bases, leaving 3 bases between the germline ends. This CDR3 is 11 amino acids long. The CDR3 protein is CASSLKSPLHF. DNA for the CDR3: TGTGCCAGCAGTTTAAAGTCACCCCTCCACTTT.

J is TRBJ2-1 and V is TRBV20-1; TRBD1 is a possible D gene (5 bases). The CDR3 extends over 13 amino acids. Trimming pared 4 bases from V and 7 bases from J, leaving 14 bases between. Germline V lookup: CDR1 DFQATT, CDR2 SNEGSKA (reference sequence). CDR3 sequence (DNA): TGCAGTGCTACCAGGGTCCTTGGGAATGAGCAGTTCTTC. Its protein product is CSATRVLGNEQFF.

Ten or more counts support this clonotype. The chain's CDR3 is CASSLWGSPNEQFF. DNA for the CDR3: TGCGCCAGCAGCTTGTGGGGATCGCCAAATGAGCAGTTCTTC. V is TRBV5-1 and J is TRBJ2-1, with no clear D. V shed 1 base and J shed 7 bases, with 12 bases lying between them. Germline CDR1 reads SGHRS; CDR2 reads YFSETQ. The CDR3 is 14 amino acids. The whole variable domain, filled in from reference TRBV5-1 and TRBJ2-1, reads KAGVTQTPRYLIKTRGQQVTLSCSPISGHRSVSWYQQTPGQGLQFLFEYFSETQRNKGNFPGRFSGRQFSNSRSEMNVSTLELGDSALYLCASSLWGSPNEQFFGPGTRLTVL.

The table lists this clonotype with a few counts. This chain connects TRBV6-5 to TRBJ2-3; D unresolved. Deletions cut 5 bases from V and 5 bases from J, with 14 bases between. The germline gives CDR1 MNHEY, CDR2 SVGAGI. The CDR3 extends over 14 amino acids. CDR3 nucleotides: TGTGCCAGCAGTCCTCGGTATAAGGGAGATACGCAGTATTTT. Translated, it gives CASSPRYKGDTQYF.

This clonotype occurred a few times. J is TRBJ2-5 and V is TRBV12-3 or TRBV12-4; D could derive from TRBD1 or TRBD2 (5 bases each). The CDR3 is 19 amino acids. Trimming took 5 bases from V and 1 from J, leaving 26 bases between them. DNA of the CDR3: TGTGCCAGCAGTCCAACATTATTTACACCGGGACCCCTCCAAGAGACCCAGTACTTC. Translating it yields CASSPTLFTPGPLQETQYF.

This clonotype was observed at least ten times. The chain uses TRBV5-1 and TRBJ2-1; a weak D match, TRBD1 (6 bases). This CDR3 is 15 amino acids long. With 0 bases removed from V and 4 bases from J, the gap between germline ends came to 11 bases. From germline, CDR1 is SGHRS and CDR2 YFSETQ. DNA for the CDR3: TGCGCCAGCAGCTTGGAGGGGACACGGTACAATGAGCAGTTCTTC. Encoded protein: CASSLEGTRYNEQFF.

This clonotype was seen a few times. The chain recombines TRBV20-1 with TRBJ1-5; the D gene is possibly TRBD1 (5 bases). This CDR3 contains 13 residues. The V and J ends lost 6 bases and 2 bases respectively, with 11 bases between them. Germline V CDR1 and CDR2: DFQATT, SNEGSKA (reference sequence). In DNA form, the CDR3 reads TGCAGTGCGGGGGACGGTGGCAATCAGCCCCAGCATTTT. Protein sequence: CSAGDGGNQPQHF.

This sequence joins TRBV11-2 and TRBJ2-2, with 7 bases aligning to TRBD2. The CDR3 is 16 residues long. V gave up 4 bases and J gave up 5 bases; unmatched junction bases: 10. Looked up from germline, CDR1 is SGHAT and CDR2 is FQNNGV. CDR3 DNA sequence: TGTGCCAGCAGCTCCTTGGCGGGAGAGGAGACCGGGGAGCTGTTTTTT. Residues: CASSSLAGEETGELFF. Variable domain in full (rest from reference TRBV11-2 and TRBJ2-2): EAGVAQSPRYKIIEKRQSVAFWCNPISGHATLYWYQQILGQGPKLLIQFQNNGVVDDSQLPKDRFSAERLKGVDSTLKIQPAKLEDSAVYLCASSSLAGEETGELFFGEGSRLTVL.

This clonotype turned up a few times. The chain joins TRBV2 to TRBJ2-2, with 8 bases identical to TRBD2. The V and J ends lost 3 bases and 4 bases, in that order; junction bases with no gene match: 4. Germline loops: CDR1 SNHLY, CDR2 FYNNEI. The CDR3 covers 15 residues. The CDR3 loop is CASSEGLGGTGELFF. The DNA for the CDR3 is TGTGCCAGCAGTGAGGGACTAGGCGGCACCGGGGAGCTGTTTTTT.

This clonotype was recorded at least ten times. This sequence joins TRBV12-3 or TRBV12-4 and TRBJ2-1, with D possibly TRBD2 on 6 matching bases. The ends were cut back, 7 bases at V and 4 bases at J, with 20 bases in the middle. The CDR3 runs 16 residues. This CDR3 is CASTQGPSVKYNEQFF. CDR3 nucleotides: TGTGCCAGCACCCAGGGCCCTAGCGTAAAGTACAATGAGCAGTTCTTC.